Each of the 25 T cell receptor beta chains below was sequenced from the same sample in a study of OX40 agonist ivuxolimab in advanced cancers. Sequencing was performed with immunoSEQ multiplex PCR; in TCRdb, only in-frame clones are kept and a portion is missing. The sample includes fewer than 12,000 clones, about three quarters of them seen just once. Sequencing was performed on CD4+ or CD8+ T cells sorted from blood, taken in a trial of the OX40 agonist ivuxolimab. These receptors were collected from an adult with an advanced solid tumor such as melanoma, head and neck, liver or kidney cancer.

The chain carries TRBV14 and TRBJ2-3, with TRBD2 matching over 12 bases. Germline V gene sequence: CDR1 SGHDN, CDR2 FVKESK. V gave up 0 bases and J gave up 2 bases; unmatched junction bases: 9. CDR3 length equals 19 residues. The CDR3 here is CASSQDQVRTSGTTDTQYF. The CDR3, as DNA: TGTGCCAGCAGCCAAGATCAGGTTCGGACTAGCGGGACCACAGATACGCAGTATTTT.

J is TRBJ2-3 and V is TRBV7-3, with 11 bases aligning to TRBD2. The CDR3 is 18 residues long. The germline V gene encodes CDR1 SGHTA and CDR2 FQGTGA. Trimming cost V 3 bases and J 0 bases; bases outside gene matches: 8. CDR3 DNA: TGTGCCAGCAGCTTTGGTCTAGCGGGAGGCCGAAGCACAGATACGCAGTATTTT. Residues: CASSFGLAGGRSTDTQYF. Complete variable domain (other parts from reference TRBV7-3 and TRBJ2-3): GAGVSQTPSNKVTEKGKYVELRCDPISGHTALYWYRQSLGQGPEFLIYFQGTGAADDSGLPNDRFFAVRPEGSVSTLKIQRTERGDSAVYLCASSFGLAGGRSTDTQYFGPGTRLTVL.

As concerns this clone: Germline and junction disagree at one end, which may indicate a read error. The V gene is TRBV12-5, the J gene TRBJ2-3; D possibly uses TRBD1 or TRBD2 (6 bases each). Germline lookup yields CDR1 LGHNT and CDR2 FRNRAP. This CDR3 spans 11 amino acids. The CDR3 protein is CASGEWGASDF. Written as DNA, the CDR3 is TGTGCTAGTGGAGAATGGGGGGCGAGCGACTTT. Full variable domain (missing parts from reference TRBV12-5 and TRBJ2-3): DARVTQTPRHKVTEMGQEVTMRCQPILGHNTVFWYRQTMMQGLELLAYFRNRAPLDDSGMPKDRFSAEMPDATLATLKIQPSEPRDSAVYFCASGEWGASDFGPGTRLTVL.

The rearrangement joins TRBV15 to TRBJ2-3; perhaps TRBD1 as D (6 bases). From germline, CDR1 is LNHNV and CDR2 YYDKDF (reference sequence). The ends were cut back, 0 bases at V and 2 bases at J, with 9 bases in the middle. The CDR3 consists of 15 residues. CDR3 DNA: TGTGCCACCAGCAGAGAAAGGACAGTCACAGATACGCAGTATTTT. It is translated as CATSRERTVTDTQYF. The whole variable domain, remainder taken from reference TRBV15 and TRBJ2-3, is DAMVIQNPRYQVTQFGKPVTLSCSQTLNHNVMYWYQQKSSQAPKLLFHYYDKDFNNEADTPDNFQSRRPNTSFCFLDIRSPGLGDTAMYLCATSRERTVTDTQYFGPGTRLTVL.

The genes are TRBV4-1 and TRBJ2-6; no clear D gene. The CDR3 runs to 16 residues. V gave up 0 bases and J gave up 1 base, with 7 bases separating them. Germline CDR1 MGHRA, CDR2 YSYEKL. CDR3 DNA: TGCGCCAGCAGCCAAGATATCGGGTCTGGGGCCAACGTCCTGACTTTC. Its translation is CASSQDIGSGANVLTF.

The chain is built from TRBV28 and TRBJ2-5, with D possibly being TRBD1 or TRBD2 (5 bases each). V gave up 1 base and J gave up 5 bases, with 14 bases separating them. This CDR3 spans 15 amino acids. Looked up from germline, CDR1 is MDHEN and CDR2 is SYDVKM. This CDR3 reads CASSLSGTYGETQYF. The CDR3 DNA follows: TGTGCCAGCAGTTTATCGGGGACCTACGGGGAGACCCAGTACTTC.

This clone is categorized as medium-sized (0.01 to 0.1%). The sample carries other DNA sequences with the same CDR3. This sequence joins TRBV5-5 and TRBJ2-2; TRBD2 matches at 14 bases. The CDR3 loop spans 16 amino acids. From germline, CDR1 is SGHKS and CDR2 YYEKEE (reference sequence). V lost 3 bases to trimming and J lost 5 bases; unmatched junction nucleotides: 3. In DNA form, the CDR3 reads TGTGCCAGCAGCTCGGGGACTAGCGGGAGAACCGGGGAGCTGTTTTTT. Amino acids: CASSSGTSGRTGELFF. Complete variable domain (other parts from reference TRBV5-5 and TRBJ2-2): DAGVTQSPTHLIKTRGQQVTLRCSPISGHKSVSWYQQVLGQGPQFIFQYYEKEERGRGNFPDRFSARQFPNYSSELNVNALLLGDSALYLCASSSGTSGRTGELFFGEGSRLTVL.

V is TRBV27 and J is TRBJ2-7; TRBD2 matches at 8 bases. J was trimmed by 4 bases and V by 2 bases; bases with no gene match: 4. The CDR3 loop spans 14 amino acids. Germline V CDR1 and CDR2: MNHEY, SMNVEV (reference sequence). The CDR3 coding sequence is TGTGCCAGCAGTTTAGCGGGAGGACGTTACGAGCAGTACTTC. Translating it yields CASSLAGGRYEQYF.

This clone is deemed medium-sized (0.01 to 0.1%). V gene TRBV27 combines with J gene TRBJ2-7, with D possibly called TRBD1 or TRBD2 (6 bases each). Germline-derived CDR1 and CDR2 are MNHEY and SMNVEV (reference sequence). Trimming cost V 5 bases and J 0 bases, with 17 bases left between them. The CDR3 has 16 residues. CDR3 in DNA: TGTGCCAGCAGTCCGTCCTCGGGGGCAGTCTCCTACGAGCAGTACTTC. Translation: CASSPSSGAVSYEQYF.

In nucleotides, the CDR3 is TGTGCCAGCAGTTTTCTCCCAACGGGGGGACAGCCCCAGCATTTT. Protein sequence: CASSFLPTGGQPQHF. The V and J genes are TRBV27 and TRBJ1-5; D is possibly TRBD1 (5 bases). This CDR3 comprises 15 residues. V lost 3 bases, J lost 7 bases, and 16 bases lay in between. Germline CDR1 and CDR2: MNHEY and SMNVEV (reference sequence).

The chain combines TRBV28 with TRBJ1-2; tentative D call: TRBD1 (6 bases). From germline, CDR1 is MDHEN and CDR2 SYDVKM. V lost 6 bases and J 12 bases, leaving 23 bases between the germline ends. This CDR3 spans 14 amino acids. The CDR3, as DNA: TGTGCCAGCAGCCATCTACGGCACAGGGAGAAGAACACCTTC. This translates into CASSHLRHREKNTF.

This sequence joins TRBV5-1 and TRBJ2-5; 7 bases are shared with TRBD2. The CDR3 runs 16 residues. Germline V gives CDR1 SGHRS, CDR2 YFSETQ. Unmatched junction bases numbered 10, after V lost 1 base and J lost 4 bases. CDR3 coding DNA: TGCGCCAGCAGCTTGTCTGGACTAGGGCTTGCAGAGACCCAGTACTTC. This codes for CASSLSGLGLAETQYF. The whole variable domain, remainder taken from reference TRBV5-1 and TRBJ2-5, is KAGVTQTPRYLIKTRGQQVTLSCSPISGHRSVSWYQQTPGQGLQFLFEYFSETQRNKGNFPGRFSGRQFSNSRSEMNVSTLELGDSALYLCASSLSGLGLAETQYFGPGTRLLVL.

V gene TRBV9 combines with J gene TRBJ1-2; a possible D gene is TRBD1 (6 bases). The CDR3 extends over 14 amino acids. V shed 0 bases and J shed 9 bases, with 15 bases lying between them. The V gene's germline CDR1 is SGDLS and CDR2 YYNGEE. CDR3 coding DNA: TGTGCCAGCAGCGTAGAATCAGGGGTCTTAAGCTACACCTTC. Translating it yields CASSVESGVLSYTF.

This clone occurred once. V usage is TRBV29-1 and J usage is TRBJ1-1; no definite D call. V shed 5 bases and J shed 0 bases, with 10 bases lying between them. The CDR3 length is 13 residues. CDR1 and CDR2 from the germline V gene are SQVTM and ANQGSEA. CDR3 loop: CSVRGVMNTEAFF. The CDR3 coding sequence is TGCAGCGTTCGCGGGGTTATGAACACTGAAGCTTTCTTT.

The chain carries TRBV27 and TRBJ2-2; D is undetermined. V lost 1 base, J lost 5 bases, and 8 bases lay in between. Germline assignment: CDR1 MNHEY and CDR2 SMNVEV (reference sequence). The CDR3 runs to 14 residues. The CDR3 nucleotides are TGTGCCAGCAGTTTATGGGGTCAGACCGGGGAGCTGTTTTTT. This gives the protein CASSLWGQTGELFF.

This sequence joins TRBV30 and TRBJ2-1; the D gene is possibly TRBD1 (6 bases). With 1 base removed from V and 4 bases from J, the gap between germline ends came to 8 bases. The CDR3 has 13 amino acids. The V gene's germline CDR1 is GTSNPN and CDR2 SVGIG (reference sequence). As DNA, the CDR3 is TGTGCCTGGAGTGAGGACAGTTACAATGAGCAGTTCTTC. Protein: CAWSEDSYNEQFF.

This sequence joins TRBV5-4 and TRBJ2-1, with D tentatively TRBD1 (5 bases). Trimming pared 7 bases from V and 9 bases from J, leaving 17 bases between. The CDR3 consists of 13 residues. Germline V gives CDR1 SGHNT, CDR2 YYREEE (reference sequence). This CDR3 is CASAAWQGREQFF. Written as DNA, the CDR3 is TGTGCCAGCGCCGCCTGGCAGGGTCGTGAGCAGTTCTTC.

This clone is judged medium-sized (0.01 to 0.1%). V usage is TRBV5-1 and J usage is TRBJ2-7; 8 bases fit TRBD1. Germline V CDR1 and CDR2: SGHRS, YFSETQ. CDR3 length: 14 amino acids. Losses at the gene ends were 2 bases for V and 2 bases for J; bases not matched to a gene: 3. Here the CDR3 reads CASSFSDRAYEQYF. The CDR3 DNA sequence: TGCGCCAGCAGCTTCTCGGACAGGGCCTACGAGCAGTACTTC.

V usage is TRBV19 and J usage is TRBJ1-1, with D perhaps TRBD1 (5 bases). CDR1 LNHDA and CDR2 SQIVND come from the germline V gene (reference sequence). This CDR3 spans 14 amino acids. The ends were cut back, 7 bases at V and 4 bases at J, with 16 bases in the middle. The CDR3 DNA follows: TGTGCCAGTATTAAAAGTGGACATCCCACTGAAGCTTTCTTT. Protein: CASIKSGHPTEAFF.

The chain carries TRBV30 and TRBJ2-7, with D possibly TRBD2 on 5 matching bases. Trimming stripped 1 base from V and 7 bases from J, with 11 bases between. CDR1 is GTSNPN and CDR2 is SVGIG in the germline V gene (reference sequence). The CDR3 consists of 12 residues. CDR3 region: CAWSDRGWEQYF. In nucleotides, the CDR3 is TGTGCCTGGAGTGACCGGGGTTGGGAGCAGTACTTC.

This chain joins TRBV19 and TRBJ2-4; TRBD1 matches at 9 bases. The germline gives CDR1 LNHDA, CDR2 SQIVND (reference sequence). After removal of 3 bases from V and 7 bases from J, the junction contained 7 bases not matched to a gene. The CDR3 is 15 amino acids. In DNA, the CDR3 is TGTGCCAGTAGTATTGAACAGGGGGCTTTTAACATTCAGTACTTC. Translation: CASSIEQGAFNIQYF.

The chain has TRBV27 and TRBJ2-4; D gene unclear. In germline, CDR1 is MNHEY, CDR2 SMNVEV (reference sequence). CDR3 length: 13 residues. V lost 0 bases and J 16 bases, leaving 16 bases between the germline ends. The CDR3 loop reads CASSLSLTAGRYF. The CDR3 DNA reads as TGTGCCAGCAGTTTATCGTTAACAGCTGGGCGATACTTC.

This clone was observed once. This rearrangement joins TRBV19 to TRBJ2-5; D possibly corresponds to TRBD1 (5 bases). The ends were cut back, 4 bases at V and 2 bases at J, with 17 bases in the middle. From germline, CDR1 is LNHDA and CDR2 SQIVND (reference sequence). This CDR3 spans 16 amino acids. This chain's CDR3 is CASSTPSQGRQETQYF. DNA of the CDR3: TGTGCCAGTAGTACCCCTTCCCAGGGAAGGCAAGAGACCCAGTACTTC.

This chain links TRBV18 with TRBJ1-2; D unclear. CDR3 length: 13 residues. Trimming removed 2 bases at V and 7 bases at J, with 11 bases between. Germline V gene data show CDR1 as KGHSH and CDR2 as LQKENI. The CDR3 bases are TGTGCCAGCTCACCAGACTCCAGCTCTGGCTACACCTTC. It codes for CASSPDSSSGYTF.

The chain uses TRBV12-5 and TRBJ2-5; 8 bases fit TRBD2. Germline V lookup: CDR1 LGHNT, CDR2 FRNRAP. This CDR3 comprises 17 residues. V lost 2 bases, J lost 2 bases, and 10 bases stayed unmatched. The CDR3 DNA sequence: TGTGCTAGTGGTTTGCCCCCGGGGGGGTTAGGGCAAGAGACCCAGTACTTC. Protein: CASGLPPGGLGQETQYF. Based on the CDR3 plus reference TRBV12-5 and TRBJ2-5, the full variable domain is DARVTQTPRHKVTEMGQEVTMRCQPILGHNTVFWYRQTMMQGLELLAYFRNRAPLDDSGMPKDRFSAEMPDATLATLKIQPSEPRDSAVYFCASGLPPGGLGQETQYFGPGTRLLVL.